The clone carrying this TCR beta chain was seen many times. What it recognizes is unknown. This CDR3 has 16 residues. Germline assignment: CDR1 LNHNV and CDR2 YYDKDF (reference sequence). V lost 3 bases and J lost 5; bases outside the gene matches: 6. Other autoimmune diseases, uncontrolled infections, pregnancy or lactation ruled patients out of participation. Clinicians diagnosed using symptoms, serum thyroxine, TRAb, thyroid ultrasound and orbital computed tomography. This record comes from a study of Graves' ophthalmopathy and Graves' hyperthyroidism. As for the study in general: Peripheral blood collection took place at initial diagnosis, before any treatment. General study results and limits: In predicting ophthalmopathy progression, the model reached about 71% sensitivity and 72% to 85% specificity.

Amplification of the TCR beta CDR3 regions used RNA transcripts (as template). HTBI-primed RT-PCR formed the first round, and a multiplex PCR formed the second. Via MiXCR, TCRdb re-called the multiplex PCR reads, giving one row per CDR3 protein. The sample holds around 660,000 distinct CDR3 sequences, 35% to 45% seen once. The rearrangement joins TRBV15 to TRBJ2-7; 14 bases agree with TRBD2. The TCR originated in an adult man with Graves' ophthalmopathy. Sequencing was done on a sample of peripheral blood. The CDR3 nucleotides read TGTGCCACCAGCAGCCCGGGACTAGCGGGAGTCCACGAGCAGTACTTC. It yields the protein CATSSPGLAGVHEQYF.